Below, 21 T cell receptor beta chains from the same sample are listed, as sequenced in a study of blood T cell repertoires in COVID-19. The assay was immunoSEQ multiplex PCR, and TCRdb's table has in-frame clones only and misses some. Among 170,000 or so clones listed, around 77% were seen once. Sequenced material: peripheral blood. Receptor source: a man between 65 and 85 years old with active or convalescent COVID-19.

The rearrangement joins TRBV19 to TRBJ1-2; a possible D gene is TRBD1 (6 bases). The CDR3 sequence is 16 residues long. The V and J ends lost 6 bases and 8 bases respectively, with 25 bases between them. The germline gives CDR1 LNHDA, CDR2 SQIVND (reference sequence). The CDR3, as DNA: TGTGCCAGTAGCCGTCAAGGTCAGGGGCCCGGCGGAGGCTACACCTTC. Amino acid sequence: CASSRQGQGPGGGYTF. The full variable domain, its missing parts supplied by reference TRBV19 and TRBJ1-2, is DGGITQSPKYLFRKEGQNVTLSCEQNLNHDAMYWYRQDPGQGLRLIYYSQIVNDFQKGDIAEGYSVSREKKESFPLTVTSAQKNPTAFYLCASSRQGQGPGGGYTFGSGTRLTVV.

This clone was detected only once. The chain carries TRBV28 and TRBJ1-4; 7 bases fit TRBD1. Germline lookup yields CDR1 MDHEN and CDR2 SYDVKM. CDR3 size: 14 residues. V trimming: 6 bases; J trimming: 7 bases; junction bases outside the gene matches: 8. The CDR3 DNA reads TGTGCCAGCAGAAGTACAGGGGTGGGTGAAAAACTGTTTTTT. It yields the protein CASRSTGVGEKLFF.

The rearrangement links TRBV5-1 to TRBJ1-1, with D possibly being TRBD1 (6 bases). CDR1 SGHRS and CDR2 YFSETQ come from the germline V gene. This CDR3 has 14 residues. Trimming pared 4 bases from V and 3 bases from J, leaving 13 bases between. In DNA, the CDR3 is TGCGCCAGCAGCGGAACAGGGACGGACACTGAAGCTTTCTTT. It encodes CASSGTGTDTEAFF.

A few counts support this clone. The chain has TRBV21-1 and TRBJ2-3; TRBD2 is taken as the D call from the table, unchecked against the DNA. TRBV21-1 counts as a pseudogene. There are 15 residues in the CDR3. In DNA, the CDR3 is TGTGCCAGCAGCAAAGGACTAGCGGGGCCAGATACGCAGTATTTT. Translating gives CASSKGLAGPDTQYF.

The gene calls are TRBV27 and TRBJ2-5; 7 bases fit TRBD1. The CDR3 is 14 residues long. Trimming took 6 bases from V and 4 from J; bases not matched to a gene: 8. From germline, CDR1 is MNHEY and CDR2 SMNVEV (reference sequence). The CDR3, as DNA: TGTGCCAGCAGCCTCCAGGGGGTAGGAGAGACCCAGTACTTC. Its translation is CASSLQGVGETQYF.

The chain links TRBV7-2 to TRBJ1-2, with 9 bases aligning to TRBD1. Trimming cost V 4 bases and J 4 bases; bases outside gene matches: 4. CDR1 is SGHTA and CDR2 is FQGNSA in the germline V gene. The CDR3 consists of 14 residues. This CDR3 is CASSSQGAGYGYTF. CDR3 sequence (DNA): TGTGCCAGCAGCTCACAGGGGGCTGGCTATGGCTACACCTTC.

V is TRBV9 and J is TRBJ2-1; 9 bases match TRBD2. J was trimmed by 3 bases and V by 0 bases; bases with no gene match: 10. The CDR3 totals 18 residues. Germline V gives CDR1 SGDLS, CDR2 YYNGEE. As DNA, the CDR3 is TGTGCCAGCAGCGTAGCGGCCAGCGGGGGGTTCAACTACAATGAGCAGTTCTTC. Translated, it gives CASSVAASGGFNYNEQFF.

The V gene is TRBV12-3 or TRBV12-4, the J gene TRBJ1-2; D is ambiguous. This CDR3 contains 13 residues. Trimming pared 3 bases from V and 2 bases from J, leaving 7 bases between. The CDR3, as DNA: TGTGCCAGCAGTTTTTCCCCAAACTATGGCTACACCTTC. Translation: CASSFSPNYGYTF.

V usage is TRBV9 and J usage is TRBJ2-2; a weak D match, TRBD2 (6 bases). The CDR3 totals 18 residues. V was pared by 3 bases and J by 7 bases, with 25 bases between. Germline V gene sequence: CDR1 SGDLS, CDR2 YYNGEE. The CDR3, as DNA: TGTGCCAGCAGCGCGATGGGCCTAGCGTTCCCCCGGGGCGGGGAGCTGTTTTTT. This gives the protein CASSAMGLAFPRGGELFF.

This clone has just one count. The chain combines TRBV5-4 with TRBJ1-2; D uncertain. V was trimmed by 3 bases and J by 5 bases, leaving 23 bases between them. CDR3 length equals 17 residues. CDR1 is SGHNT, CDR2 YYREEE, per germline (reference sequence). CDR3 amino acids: CASSSTTLRTAEYGYTF. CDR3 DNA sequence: TGTGCCAGCAGCTCCACAACCCTCCGAACAGCGGAATATGGCTACACCTTC.

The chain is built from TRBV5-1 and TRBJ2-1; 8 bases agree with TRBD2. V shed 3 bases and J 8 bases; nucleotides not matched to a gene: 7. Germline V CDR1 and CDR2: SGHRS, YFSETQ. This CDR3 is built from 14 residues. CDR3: CASSSGLVPDEQFF. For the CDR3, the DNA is TGCGCCAGCAGCTCGGGACTAGTTCCTGATGAGCAGTTCTTC.

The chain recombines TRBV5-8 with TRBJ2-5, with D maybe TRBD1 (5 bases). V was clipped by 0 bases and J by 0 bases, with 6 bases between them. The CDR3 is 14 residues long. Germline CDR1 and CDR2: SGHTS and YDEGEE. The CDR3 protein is CASSLGQYQETQYF. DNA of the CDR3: TGTGCCAGCAGCTTGGGACAGTACCAAGAGACCCAGTACTTC.

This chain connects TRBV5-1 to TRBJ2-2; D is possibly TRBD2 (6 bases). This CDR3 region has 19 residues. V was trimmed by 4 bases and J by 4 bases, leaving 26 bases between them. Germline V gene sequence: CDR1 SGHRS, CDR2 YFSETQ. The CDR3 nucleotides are TGCGCCAGCAGCCTTTTACGGGGGAGTTACCCCGATGGCACCGGGGAGCTGTTTTTT. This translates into CASSLLRGSYPDGTGELFF.

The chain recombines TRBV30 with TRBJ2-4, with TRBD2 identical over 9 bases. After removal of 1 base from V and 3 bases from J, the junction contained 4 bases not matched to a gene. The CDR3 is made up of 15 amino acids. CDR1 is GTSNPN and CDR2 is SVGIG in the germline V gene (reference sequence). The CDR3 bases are TGTGCCTGGAGTGGGGCTAGCGGGATCAAAAACATTCAGTACTTC. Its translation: CAWSGASGIKNIQYF. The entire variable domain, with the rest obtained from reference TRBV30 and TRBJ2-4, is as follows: SQTIHQWPATLVQPVGSPLSLECTVEGTSNPNLYWYRQAAGRGLQLLFYSVGIGQISSEVPQNLSASRPQDRQFILSSKKLLLSDSGFYLCAWSGASGIKNIQYFGAGTRLSVL.

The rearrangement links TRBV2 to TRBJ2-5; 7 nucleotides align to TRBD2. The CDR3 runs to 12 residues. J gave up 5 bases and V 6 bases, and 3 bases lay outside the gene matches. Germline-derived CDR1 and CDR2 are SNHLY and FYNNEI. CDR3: CASSPGGETQYF. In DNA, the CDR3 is TGTGCCAGCAGCCCCGGGGGGGAGACCCAGTACTTC.

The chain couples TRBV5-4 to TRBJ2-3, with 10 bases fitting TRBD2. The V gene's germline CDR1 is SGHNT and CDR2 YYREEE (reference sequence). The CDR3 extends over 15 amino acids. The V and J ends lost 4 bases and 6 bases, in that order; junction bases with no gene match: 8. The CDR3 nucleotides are TGTGCCAGCAGCCCCAGCGGGAGGGCAGGGGATACGCAGTATTTT. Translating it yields CASSPSGRAGDTQYF.

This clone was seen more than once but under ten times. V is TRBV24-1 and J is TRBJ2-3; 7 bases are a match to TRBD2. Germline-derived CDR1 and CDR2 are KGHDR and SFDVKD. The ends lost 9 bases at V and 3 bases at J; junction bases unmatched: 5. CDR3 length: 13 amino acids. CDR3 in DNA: TGTGCCACCGGGGGGGTCAATACAGATACGCAGTATTTT. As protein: CATGGVNTDTQYF.

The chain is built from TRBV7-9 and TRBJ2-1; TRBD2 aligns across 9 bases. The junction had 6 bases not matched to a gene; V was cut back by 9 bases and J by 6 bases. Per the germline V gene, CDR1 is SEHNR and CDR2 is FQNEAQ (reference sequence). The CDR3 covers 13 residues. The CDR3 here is CASSGSHRNEQFF. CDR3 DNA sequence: TGTGCCAGTAGCGGGAGCCACCGCAATGAGCAGTTCTTC. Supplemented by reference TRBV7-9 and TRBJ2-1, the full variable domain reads DTGVSQNPRHKITKRGQNVTFRCDPISEHNRLYWYRQTLGQGPEFLTYFQNEAQLEKSRLLSDRFSAERPKGSFSTLEIQRTEQGDSAMYLCASSGSHRNEQFFGPGTRLTVL.

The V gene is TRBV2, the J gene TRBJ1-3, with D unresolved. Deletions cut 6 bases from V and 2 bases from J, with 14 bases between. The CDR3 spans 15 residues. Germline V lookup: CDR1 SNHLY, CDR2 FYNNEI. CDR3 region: CASSEWRKTGNTIYF. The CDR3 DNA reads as TGTGCCAGCAGCGAATGGAGAAAAACTGGAAACACCATATATTTT.

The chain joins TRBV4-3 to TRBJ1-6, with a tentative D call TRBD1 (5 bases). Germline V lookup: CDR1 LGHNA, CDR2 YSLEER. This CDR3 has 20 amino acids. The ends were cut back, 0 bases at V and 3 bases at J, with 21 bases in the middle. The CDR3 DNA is TGCGCCAGCAGCCAAGATTTGGGTCAGCGGGGGGGAGGCTATAATTCACCCCTCCACTTT. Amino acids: CASSQDLGQRGGGYNSPLHF.

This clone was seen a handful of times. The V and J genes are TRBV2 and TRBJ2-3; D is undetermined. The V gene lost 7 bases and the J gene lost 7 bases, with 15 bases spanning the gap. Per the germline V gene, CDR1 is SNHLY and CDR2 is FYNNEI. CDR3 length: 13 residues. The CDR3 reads CASTLPPAYTQYF. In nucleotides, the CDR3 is TGTGCCAGCACCCTACCCCCAGCGTATACGCAGTATTTT.